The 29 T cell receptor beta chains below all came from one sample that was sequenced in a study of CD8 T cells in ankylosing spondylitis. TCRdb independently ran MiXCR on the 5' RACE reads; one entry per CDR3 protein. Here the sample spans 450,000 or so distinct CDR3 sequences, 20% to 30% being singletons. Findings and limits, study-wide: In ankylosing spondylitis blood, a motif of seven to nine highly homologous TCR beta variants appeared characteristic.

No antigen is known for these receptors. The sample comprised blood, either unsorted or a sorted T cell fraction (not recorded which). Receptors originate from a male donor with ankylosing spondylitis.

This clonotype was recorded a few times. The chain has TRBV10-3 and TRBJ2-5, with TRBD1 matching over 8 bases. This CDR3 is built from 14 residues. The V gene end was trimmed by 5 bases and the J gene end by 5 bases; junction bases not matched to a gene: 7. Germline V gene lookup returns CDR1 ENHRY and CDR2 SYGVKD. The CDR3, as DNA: TGTGCCATCAGTTTGACAGGGGCCGGGGAGACCCAGTACTTC. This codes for CAISLTGAGETQYF.

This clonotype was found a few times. CDR3 bases: TGCGCCAGCAGCAAGACAGGACAGTACCAAGAGACCCAGTACTTC. Residues: CASSKTGQYQETQYF. V is TRBV5-1 and J is TRBJ2-5; D perhaps matches TRBD1 (6 bases). CDR3 length: 15 amino acids. Germline CDR1 reads SGHRS; CDR2 reads YFSETQ. The germline V and J ends were trimmed by 4 bases and 0 bases, with 13 bases remaining between them.

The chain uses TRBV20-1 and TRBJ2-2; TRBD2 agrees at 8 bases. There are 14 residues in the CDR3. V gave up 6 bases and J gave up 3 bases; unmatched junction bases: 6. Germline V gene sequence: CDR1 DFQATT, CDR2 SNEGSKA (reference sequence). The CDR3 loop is CSARTSLDTGELFF. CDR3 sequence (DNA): TGCAGTGCGAGGACTAGCCTGGACACCGGGGAGCTGTTTTTT.

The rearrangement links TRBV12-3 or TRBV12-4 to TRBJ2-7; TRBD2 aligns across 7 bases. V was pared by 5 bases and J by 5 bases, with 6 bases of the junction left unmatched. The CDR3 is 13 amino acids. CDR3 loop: CASSRTRYDEQYF. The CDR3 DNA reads TGTGCCAGCAGTCGGACTAGGTACGACGAGCAGTACTTC.

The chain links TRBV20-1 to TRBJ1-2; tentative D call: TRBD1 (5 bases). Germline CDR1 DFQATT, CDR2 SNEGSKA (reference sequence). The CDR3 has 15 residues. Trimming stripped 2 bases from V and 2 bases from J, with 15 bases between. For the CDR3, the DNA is TGCAGTGCTAGAATGAATTCGGAGGGGAACTATGGCTACACCTTC. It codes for CSARMNSEGNYGYTF.

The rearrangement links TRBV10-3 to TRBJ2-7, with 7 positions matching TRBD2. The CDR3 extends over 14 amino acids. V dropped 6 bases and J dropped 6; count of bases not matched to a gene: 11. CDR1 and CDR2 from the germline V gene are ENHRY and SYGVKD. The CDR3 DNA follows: TGTGCCATCAGGCCCGCGGCTAGCGGAGGCGAGCAGTACGTC. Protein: CAIRPAASGGEQYV.

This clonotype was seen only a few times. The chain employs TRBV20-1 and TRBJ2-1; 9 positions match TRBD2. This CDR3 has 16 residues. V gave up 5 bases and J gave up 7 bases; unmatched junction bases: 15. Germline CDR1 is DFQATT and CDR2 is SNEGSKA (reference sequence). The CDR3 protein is CSALAGEGSLGNEQFF. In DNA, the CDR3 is TGCAGTGCTTTAGCGGGAGAGGGGTCGTTGGGGAATGAGCAGTTCTTC.

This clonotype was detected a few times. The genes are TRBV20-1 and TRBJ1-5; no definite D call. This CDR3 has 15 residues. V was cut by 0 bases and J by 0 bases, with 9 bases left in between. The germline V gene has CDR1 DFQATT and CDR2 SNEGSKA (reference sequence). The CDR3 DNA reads TGCAGTGCTAGAGAAAGAGATTATAGCAATCAGCCCCAGCATTTT. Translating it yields CSARERDYSNQPQHF.

The CDR3 DNA follows: TGCGCCAGCAGCCTGGATGCGGGGACCCGTTCCTATGGCTACACCTTC. It yields the protein CASSLDAGTRSYGYTF. V is TRBV5-1 and J is TRBJ1-2, with D tentatively TRBD1 (5 bases). The CDR3 has 16 residues. CDR1 and CDR2 (germline): SGHRS, YFSETQ. The V end was cut by 4 bases, the J end by 4 bases, with 20 bases between.

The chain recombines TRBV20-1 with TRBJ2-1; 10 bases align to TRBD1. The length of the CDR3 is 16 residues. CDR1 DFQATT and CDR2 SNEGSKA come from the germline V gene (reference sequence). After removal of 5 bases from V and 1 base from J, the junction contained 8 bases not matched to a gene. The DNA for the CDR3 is TGCAGTGCTGGGACAGGGGCCAGCGGGTCCTACAATGAGCAGTTCTTC. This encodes CSAGTGASGSYNEQFF.

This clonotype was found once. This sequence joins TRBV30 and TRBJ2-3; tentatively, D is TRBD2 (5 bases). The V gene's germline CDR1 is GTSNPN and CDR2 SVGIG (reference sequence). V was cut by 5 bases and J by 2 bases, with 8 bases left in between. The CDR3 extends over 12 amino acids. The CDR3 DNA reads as TGTGCCTGGGGACTGATCACAGATACGCAGTATTTT. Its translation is CAWGLITDTQYF.

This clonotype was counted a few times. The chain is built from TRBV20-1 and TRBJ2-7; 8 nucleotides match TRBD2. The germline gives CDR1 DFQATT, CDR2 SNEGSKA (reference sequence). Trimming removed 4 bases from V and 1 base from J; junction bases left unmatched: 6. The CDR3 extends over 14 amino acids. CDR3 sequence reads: CSANAGGQSYEQYF. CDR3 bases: TGCAGTGCTAATGCGGGAGGCCAATCCTACGAGCAGTACTTC.

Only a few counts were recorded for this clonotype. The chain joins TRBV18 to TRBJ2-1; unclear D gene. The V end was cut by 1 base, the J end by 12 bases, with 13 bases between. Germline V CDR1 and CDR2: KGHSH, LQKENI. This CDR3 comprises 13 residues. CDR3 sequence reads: CASSPRREDPQFF. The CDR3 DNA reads TGTGCCAGCTCACCACGAAGAGAGGACCCGCAGTTCTTC.

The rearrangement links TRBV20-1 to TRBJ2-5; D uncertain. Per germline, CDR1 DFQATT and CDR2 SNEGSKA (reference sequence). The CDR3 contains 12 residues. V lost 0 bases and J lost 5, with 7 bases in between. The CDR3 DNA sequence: TGCAGTGCTAGAGACCCTAGGGAGACCCAGTACTTC. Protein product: CSARDPRETQYF.

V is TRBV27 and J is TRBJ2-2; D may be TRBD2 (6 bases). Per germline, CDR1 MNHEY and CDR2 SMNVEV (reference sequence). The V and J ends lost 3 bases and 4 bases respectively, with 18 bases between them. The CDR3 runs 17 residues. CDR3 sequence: CASSFSTSSWFTGELFF. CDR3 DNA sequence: TGTGCCAGCAGTTTTTCCACTAGCAGTTGGTTCACCGGGGAGCTGTTTTTT.

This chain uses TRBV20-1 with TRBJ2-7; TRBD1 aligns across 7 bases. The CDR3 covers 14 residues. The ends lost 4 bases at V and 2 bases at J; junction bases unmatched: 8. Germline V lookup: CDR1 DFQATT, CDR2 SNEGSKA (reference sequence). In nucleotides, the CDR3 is TGCAGTGCTATCACCGGGACAGCGGCCTACGAGCAGTACTTC. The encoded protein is CSAITGTAAYEQYF.

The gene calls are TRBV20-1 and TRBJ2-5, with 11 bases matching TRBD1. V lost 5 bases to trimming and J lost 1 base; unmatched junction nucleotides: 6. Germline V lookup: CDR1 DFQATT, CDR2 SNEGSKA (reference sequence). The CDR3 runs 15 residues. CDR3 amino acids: CSAEGDRGSQETQYF. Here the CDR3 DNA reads TGCAGTGCTGAGGGGGACAGGGGGTCCCAAGAGACCCAGTACTTC.

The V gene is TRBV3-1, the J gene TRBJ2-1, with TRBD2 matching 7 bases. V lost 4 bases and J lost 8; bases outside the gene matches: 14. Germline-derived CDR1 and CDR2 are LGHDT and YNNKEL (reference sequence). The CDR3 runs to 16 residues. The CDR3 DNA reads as TGTGCCAGCAGCCTCAGTCGGGGGAGGGGTATAGATGAGCAGTTCTTC. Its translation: CASSLSRGRGIDEQFF.

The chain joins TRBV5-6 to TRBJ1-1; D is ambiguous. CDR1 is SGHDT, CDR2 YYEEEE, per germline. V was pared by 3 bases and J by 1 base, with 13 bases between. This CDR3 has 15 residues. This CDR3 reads CASSSVLRQNTEAFF. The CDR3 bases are TGTGCCAGCAGCTCGGTATTGAGGCAGAACACTGAAGCTTTCTTT.

CDR3 sequence reads: CASLAGTGGETQYF. The CDR3 DNA reads TGTGCCAGTCTCGCCGGGACAGGGGGAGAGACCCAGTACTTC. V is TRBV18 and J is TRBJ2-5; 11 bases fit TRBD1. V trimming: 9 bases; J trimming: 4 bases; junction bases outside the gene matches: 7. The CDR3 loop spans 14 amino acids. Germline CDR1 KGHSH, CDR2 LQKENI.

The CDR3 protein is CASSKTNTEAFF. The CDR3 DNA sequence: TGTGCCAGCTCCAAGACTAACACTGAAGCTTTCTTT. V is TRBV18 and J is TRBJ1-1; D is unclear. Germline loops: CDR1 KGHSH, CDR2 LQKENI. Trimming cost V 6 bases and J 2 bases, with 7 bases left between them. This CDR3 is built from 12 residues.

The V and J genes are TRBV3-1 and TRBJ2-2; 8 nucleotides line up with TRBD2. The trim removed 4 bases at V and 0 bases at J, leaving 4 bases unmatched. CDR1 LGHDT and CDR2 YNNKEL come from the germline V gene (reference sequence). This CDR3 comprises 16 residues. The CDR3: CASSRTSKSNTGELFF. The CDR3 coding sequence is TGTGCCAGCAGCCGGACTAGCAAATCGAACACCGGGGAGCTGTTTTTT.

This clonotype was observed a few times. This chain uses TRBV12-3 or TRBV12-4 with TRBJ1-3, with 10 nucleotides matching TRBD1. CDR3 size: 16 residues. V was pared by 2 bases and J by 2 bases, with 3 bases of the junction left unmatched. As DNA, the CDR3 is TGTGCCAGCAGTTTAAGGACAGGGGGTCCTGGAAACACCATATATTTT. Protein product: CASSLRTGGPGNTIYF.

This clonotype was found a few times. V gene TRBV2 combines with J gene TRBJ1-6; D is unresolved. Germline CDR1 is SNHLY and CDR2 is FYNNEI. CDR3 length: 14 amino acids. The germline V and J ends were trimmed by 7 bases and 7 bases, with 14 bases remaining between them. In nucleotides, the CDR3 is TGTGCCAGCAACCCCGGACGGGAAAATTCACCCCTCCACTTT. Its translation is CASNPGRENSPLHF.

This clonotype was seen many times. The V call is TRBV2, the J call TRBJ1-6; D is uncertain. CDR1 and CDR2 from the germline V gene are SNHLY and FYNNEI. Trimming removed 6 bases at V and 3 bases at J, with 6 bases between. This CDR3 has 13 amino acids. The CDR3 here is CASRQNYNSPLHF. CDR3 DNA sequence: TGTGCCAGCAGACAGAACTATAATTCACCCCTCCACTTT.

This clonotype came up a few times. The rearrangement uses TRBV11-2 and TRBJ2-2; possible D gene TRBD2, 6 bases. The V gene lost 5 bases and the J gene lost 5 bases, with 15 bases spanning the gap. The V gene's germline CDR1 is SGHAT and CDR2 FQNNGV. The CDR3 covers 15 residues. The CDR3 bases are TGTGCCAGCAGCCAGGAGACTAGGGCGACCGGGGAGCTGTTTTTT. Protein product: CASSQETRATGELFF.

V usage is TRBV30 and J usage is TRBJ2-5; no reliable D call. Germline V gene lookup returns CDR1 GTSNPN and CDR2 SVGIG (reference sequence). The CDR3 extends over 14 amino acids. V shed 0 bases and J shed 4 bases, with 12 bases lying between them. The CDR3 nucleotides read TGTGCCTGGAGTGTATTAGCTCCGCGAGAGACCCAGTACTTC. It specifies CAWSVLAPRETQYF.

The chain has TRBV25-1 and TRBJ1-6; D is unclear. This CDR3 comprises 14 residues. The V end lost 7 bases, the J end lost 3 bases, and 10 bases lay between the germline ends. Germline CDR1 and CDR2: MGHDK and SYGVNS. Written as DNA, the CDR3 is TGTGCCAGCACCGGGAACCTCTATAATTCACCCCTCCACTTT. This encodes CASTGNLYNSPLHF. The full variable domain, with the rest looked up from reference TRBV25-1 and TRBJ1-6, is EADIYQTPRYLVIGTGKKITLECSQTMGHDKMYWYQQDPGMELHLIHYSYGVNSTEKGDLSSESTVSRIRTEHFPLTLESARPSHTSQYLCASTGNLYNSPLHFGNGTRLTVT.

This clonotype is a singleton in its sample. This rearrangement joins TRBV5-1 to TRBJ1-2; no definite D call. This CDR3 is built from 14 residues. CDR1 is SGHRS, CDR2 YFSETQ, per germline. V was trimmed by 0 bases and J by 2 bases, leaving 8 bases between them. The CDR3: CASSLVWQNYGYTF. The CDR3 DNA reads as TGCGCCAGCAGCTTGGTGTGGCAGAACTATGGCTACACCTTC.